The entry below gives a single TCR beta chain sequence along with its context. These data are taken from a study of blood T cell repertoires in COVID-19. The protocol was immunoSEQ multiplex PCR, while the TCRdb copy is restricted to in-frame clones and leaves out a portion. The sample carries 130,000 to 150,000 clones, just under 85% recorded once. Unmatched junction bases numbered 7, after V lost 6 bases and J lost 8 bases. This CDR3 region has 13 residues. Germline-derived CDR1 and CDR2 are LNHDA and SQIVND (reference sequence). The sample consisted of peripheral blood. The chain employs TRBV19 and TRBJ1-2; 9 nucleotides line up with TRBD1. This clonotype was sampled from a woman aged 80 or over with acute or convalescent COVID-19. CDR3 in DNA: TGTGCCAGTAGCCCGGGACAGGGAAGGGGCTACACCTTC. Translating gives CASSPGQGRGYTF.